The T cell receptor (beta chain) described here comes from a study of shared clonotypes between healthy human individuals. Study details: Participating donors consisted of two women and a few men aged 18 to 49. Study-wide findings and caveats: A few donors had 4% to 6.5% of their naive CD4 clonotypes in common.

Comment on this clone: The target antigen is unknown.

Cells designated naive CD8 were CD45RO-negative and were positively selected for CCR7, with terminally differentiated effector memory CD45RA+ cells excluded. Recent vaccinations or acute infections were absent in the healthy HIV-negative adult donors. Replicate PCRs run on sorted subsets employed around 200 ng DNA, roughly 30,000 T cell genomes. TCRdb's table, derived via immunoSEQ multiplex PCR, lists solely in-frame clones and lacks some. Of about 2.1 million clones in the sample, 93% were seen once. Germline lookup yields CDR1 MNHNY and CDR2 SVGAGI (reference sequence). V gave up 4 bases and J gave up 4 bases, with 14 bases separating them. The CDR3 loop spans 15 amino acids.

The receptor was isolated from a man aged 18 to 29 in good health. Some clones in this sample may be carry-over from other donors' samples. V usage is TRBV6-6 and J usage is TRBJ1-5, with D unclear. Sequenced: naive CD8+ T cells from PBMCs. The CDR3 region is CASSSGPYFNQPQHF. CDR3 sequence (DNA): TGTGCCAGCAGTTCTGGGCCCTACTTTAATCAGCCCCAGCATTTT.